A single T cell receptor beta chain is shown here with its context. Antigen unknown. This entry belongs to a study of post-analysis software for immune sequencing data. Study results and caveats: Controls significantly exceeded multiple sclerosis patients in normalized Chao1 diversity. A handful of TRBV segments appeared more often in patients than in controls, and TRBV5-6, TRBV5-1 and TRBV20-1 were among these.

Tagging with unique molecular identifiers was a feature of the TCR beta cDNA libraries. TCRdb fed the PCR reads into MiXCR, producing one record per CDR3 protein. The data hold approximately 730,000 distinct CDR3 sequences, with about 27% observed a single time. J gave up 2 bases and V 6 bases, and 13 bases lay outside the gene matches. The CDR3 loop spans 16 amino acids. Per the germline V gene, CDR1 is SGHTA and CDR2 is FQGNSA. The chain carries TRBV7-2 and TRBJ2-7, with 7 positions matching TRBD2. This clonotype originated in a girl aged 10-17 years with multiple sclerosis. The specimen sequenced was blood. Written as DNA, the CDR3 is TGTGCCAGCAGGACGGGGGGTCGCGTAGTCCCCTACGAGCAGTACTTC. Translating it yields CASRTGGRVVPYEQYF.